This T cell receptor beta chain originates from a study of T cells in Graves' hyperthyroidism and ophthalmopathy. Looked up from germline, CDR1 is SNHLY and CDR2 is FYNNEI. V lost 7 bases and J lost 0, with 7 bases in between. The CDR3 contains 12 residues. This clonotype has a count of ten or more. Amplified regions were TCR beta CDR3 sequences from RNA transcripts. HTBI primers drove first-round RT-PCR of the TCR CDR3. TCRdb redid the calling of the multiplex PCR reads with MiXCR, one entry per CDR3 protein. Of roughly 720,000 distinct CDR3 sequences listed, 17% are singletons. The sequenced material came from blood. This sequence originates from a man in his forties or fifties with Graves' hyperthyroidism. The V call is TRBV2, the J call TRBJ2-7; D is undetermined. CDR3 DNA: TGTGCCAGCACGGGTAACTCCTACGAGCAGTACTTC. Protein: CASTGNSYEQYF.